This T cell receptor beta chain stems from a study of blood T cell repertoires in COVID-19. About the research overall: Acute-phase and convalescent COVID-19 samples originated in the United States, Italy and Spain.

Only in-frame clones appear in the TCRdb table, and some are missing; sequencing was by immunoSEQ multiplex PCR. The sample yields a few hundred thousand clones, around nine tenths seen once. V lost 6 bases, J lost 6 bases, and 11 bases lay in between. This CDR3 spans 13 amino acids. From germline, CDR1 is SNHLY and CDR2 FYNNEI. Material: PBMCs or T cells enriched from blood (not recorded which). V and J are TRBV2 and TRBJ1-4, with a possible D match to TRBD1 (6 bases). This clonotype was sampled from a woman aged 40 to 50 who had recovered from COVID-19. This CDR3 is CASRQGWDEKLFF. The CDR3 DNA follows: TGTGCCAGCAGACAGGGCTGGGATGAAAAACTGTTTTTT. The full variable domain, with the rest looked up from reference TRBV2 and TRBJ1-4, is EPEVTQTPSHQVTQMGQEVILRCVPISNHLYFYWYRQILGQKVEFLVSFYNNEISEKSEIFDDQFSVERPDGSNFTLKIRSTKLEDSAMYFCASRQGWDEKLFFGSGTQLSVL.